Below, one T cell receptor (beta chain) is given with its context. Its target is unknown. Germline assignment: CDR1 MNHEY and CDR2 SMNVEV (reference sequence). With 5 bases removed from V and 6 bases from J, the gap between germline ends came to 14 bases. The CDR3 loop spans 14 amino acids. The sample belongs to a study of Ad26.COV2.S vaccination and SARS-CoV-2 variants. General study findings and limits: In vaccinated individuals, spike-specific CD8+ and CD4+ T cell responses reportedly displayed substantial breadth. There was a possibility that the TCR breadth and depth analyses underestimated total T cell responses. Placebo and vaccine recipients had non-spike TCR breadth that was similar.

The treatment was: over 15 received Ad26.COV2.S at low or high dose, single or two shots; roughly 5 received placebo; per-sample allocation not given. Following the first vaccine or placebo injection, samples were taken on day 63. Expression of Wuhan-strain SARS-CoV-2 spike came from the Ad26 vector that formed the vaccine. TCRdb's table, derived via immunoSEQ multiplex PCR, lists solely in-frame clones and lacks some. The sample has fewer than 800,000 clones; roughly nine tenths are singletons. The clonotype was recovered from a person between 18 and 60 years old who received the Ad26.COV2.S COVID-19 vaccine or a placebo. This chain links TRBV27 with TRBJ1-5; a possible D gene is TRBD1 (6 bases). The sample consisted of peripheral blood, taken in a trial of Ad26.COV2.S vaccine versus placebo. For the CDR3, the DNA is TGTGCCAGCAGTCGGTACCAGGGGTTTCAGCCCCAGCATTTT. As protein: CASSRYQGFQPQHF.